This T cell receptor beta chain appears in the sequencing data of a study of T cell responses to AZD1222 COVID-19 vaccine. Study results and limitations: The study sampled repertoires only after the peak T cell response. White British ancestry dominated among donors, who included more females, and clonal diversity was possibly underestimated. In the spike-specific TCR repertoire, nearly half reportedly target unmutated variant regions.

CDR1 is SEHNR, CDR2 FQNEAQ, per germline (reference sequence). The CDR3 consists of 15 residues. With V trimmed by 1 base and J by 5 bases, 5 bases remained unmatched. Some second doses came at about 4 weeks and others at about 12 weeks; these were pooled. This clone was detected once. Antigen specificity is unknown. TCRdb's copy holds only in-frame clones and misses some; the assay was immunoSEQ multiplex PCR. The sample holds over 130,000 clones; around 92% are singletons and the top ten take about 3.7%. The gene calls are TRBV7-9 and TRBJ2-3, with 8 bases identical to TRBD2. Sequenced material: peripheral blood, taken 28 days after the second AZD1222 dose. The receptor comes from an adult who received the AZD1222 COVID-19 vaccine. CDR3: CASSLEGGRLDTQYF. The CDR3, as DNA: TGTGCCAGCAGCTTAGAAGGCGGGAGGTTAGATACGCAGTATTTT. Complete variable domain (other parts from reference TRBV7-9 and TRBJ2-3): DTGVSQNPRHKITKRGQNVTFRCDPISEHNRLYWYRQTLGQGPEFLTYFQNEAQLEKSRLLSDRFSAERPKGSFSTLEIQRTEQGDSAMYLCASSLEGGRLDTQYFGPGTRLTVL.